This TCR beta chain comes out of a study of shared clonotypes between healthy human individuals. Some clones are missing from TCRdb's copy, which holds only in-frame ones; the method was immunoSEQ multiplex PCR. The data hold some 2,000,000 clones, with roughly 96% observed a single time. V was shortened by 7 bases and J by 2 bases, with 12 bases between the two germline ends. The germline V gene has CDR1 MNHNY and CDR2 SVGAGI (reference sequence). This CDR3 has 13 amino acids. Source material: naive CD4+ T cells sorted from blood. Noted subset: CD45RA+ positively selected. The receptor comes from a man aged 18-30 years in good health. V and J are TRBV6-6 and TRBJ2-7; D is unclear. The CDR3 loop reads CASTGSTTYEQYF. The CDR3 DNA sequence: TGTGCCAGCACTGGCTCGACGACCTACGAGCAGTACTTC.